The next 15 T cell receptor beta chains were all read from a single sample in a study of T cells in Graves' hyperthyroidism and ophthalmopathy. Researchers took RNA transcripts and amplified the TCR beta CDR3 regions from them. The HTBI primer set served for first-round RT-PCR of the TCR CDR3. TCRdb redid the calling of the multiplex PCR reads with MiXCR, one entry per CDR3 protein. The sample includes more than 300,000 distinct CDR3 sequences, about 18% of them seen just once. Sequencing was carried out using blood. The receptors were gathered from a man younger than 35 with Graves' ophthalmopathy.

This clonotype was detected only a few times. The rearrangement links TRBV12-3 or TRBV12-4 to TRBJ1-4, with 9 bases lining up with TRBD1. This CDR3 has 14 amino acids. V was pared by 4 bases and J by 7 bases, with 4 bases of the junction left unmatched. The CDR3: CASSSTGGVEKLFF. The CDR3 nucleotides are TGTGCCAGCAGTTCGACAGGGGGTGTTGAAAAACTGTTTTTT.

The table lists this clonotype with many counts. The chain joins TRBV28 to TRBJ2-1, with a tentative D call TRBD2 (7 bases). Germline V gene lookup returns CDR1 MDHEN and CDR2 SYDVKM. The CDR3 has 16 amino acids. With 5 bases removed from V and 5 bases from J, the gap between germline ends came to 19 bases. CDR3 DNA sequence: TGTGCCAGCAGTGGAGGTGGGGGGGGCCAACACAATGAGCAGTTCTTC. Its protein is CASSGGGGGQHNEQFF.

This clonotype has a count of ten or more. The chain carries TRBV2 and TRBJ2-7; 10 bases agree with TRBD1. Trimming removed 6 bases from V and 1 base from J; junction bases left unmatched: 6. There are 15 residues in the CDR3. Germline V gene lookup returns CDR1 SNHLY and CDR2 FYNNEI. The CDR3, as DNA: TGTGCCAGCAGGGCCCCGGGACAGGGGTCCTACGAGCAGTACTTC. It yields the protein CASRAPGQGSYEQYF.

The V call is TRBV7-2, the J call TRBJ1-5, with TRBD1 identical over 7 bases. Trimming took 1 base from V and 0 from J; bases not matched to a gene: 15. CDR1 and CDR2 from the germline V gene are SGHTA and FQGNSA. The CDR3 runs 20 residues. The CDR3, as DNA: TGTGCCAGCAGCTTAGTTGTGGGGGCGGGGACAGATTATAGCAATCAGCCCCAGCATTTT. Protein: CASSLVVGAGTDYSNQPQHF.

This clonotype was detected ten times or more. The chain employs TRBV2 and TRBJ2-5; D not certain. The germline V gene has CDR1 SNHLY and CDR2 FYNNEI. The CDR3 extends over 11 amino acids. V lost 8 bases and J lost 5, with 9 bases in between. The CDR3 nucleotides read TGTGCCAGCGGTGTAGTGGAGACCCAGTACTTC. This sequence encodes CASGVVETQYF.

Many counts were recorded for this clonotype. The chain links TRBV7-2 to TRBJ2-7, with D perhaps matching TRBD2 (6 bases). CDR3 length: 15 residues. V lost 4 bases and J 0 bases, leaving 13 bases between the germline ends. Germline loops: CDR1 SGHTA, CDR2 FQGNSA. In nucleotides, the CDR3 is TGTGCCAGCAGCTCAAGGGCGGGATCCTCCTACGAGCAGTACTTC. Protein product: CASSSRAGSSYEQYF.

This clonotype showed up just a few times. This rearrangement joins TRBV5-1 to TRBJ2-7; D perhaps matches TRBD1 (5 bases). The CDR3 has 13 amino acids. The V gene lost 0 bases and the J gene lost 3 bases, with 7 bases spanning the gap. CDR1 is SGHRS and CDR2 is YFSETQ in the germline V gene. CDR3: CASSLGGHYEQYF. Here the CDR3 DNA reads TGCGCCAGCAGCTTGGGCGGACACTACGAGCAGTACTTC.

This clonotype has ten or more counts. The chain recombines TRBV28 with TRBJ1-2; D unclear. The CDR3 length is 13 residues. Germline assignment: CDR1 MDHEN and CDR2 SYDVKM. V dropped 5 bases and J dropped 3 bases, with 10 bases sitting between them. For the CDR3, the DNA is TGTGCCAGCAGTATTGAAAAGGACTATGGCTACACCTTC. This encodes CASSIEKDYGYTF.

This chain joins TRBV3-1 and TRBJ1-2; D may be TRBD1 (6 bases). This CDR3 has 14 residues. Germline V gene data show CDR1 as LGHDT and CDR2 as YNNKEL (reference sequence). With 3 bases removed from V and 6 bases from J, the gap between germline ends came to 14 bases. CDR3 amino acids: CASSQQGQRDGYTF. DNA of the CDR3: TGTGCCAGCAGCCAGCAGGGGCAGCGGGATGGCTACACCTTC.

This clonotype was seen more than once but under ten times. V and J are TRBV7-9 and TRBJ2-3; 11 bases match TRBD2. This CDR3 spans 17 amino acids. The germline V gene has CDR1 SEHNR and CDR2 FQNEAQ (reference sequence). The V and J ends lost 6 bases and 5 bases, in that order; junction bases with no gene match: 13. CDR3 in amino acids: CASSRDSSGGREDTQYF. CDR3 bases: TGTGCCAGCAGTCGGGACTCTAGCGGGGGGCGGGAAGATACGCAGTATTTT. Together with reference TRBV7-9 and TRBJ2-3, the CDR3 gives the full variable domain: DTGVSQNPRHKITKRGQNVTFRCDPISEHNRLYWYRQTLGQGPEFLTYFQNEAQLEKSRLLSDRFSAERPKGSFSTLEIQRTEQGDSAMYLCASSRDSSGGREDTQYFGPGTRLTVL.

There are a few counts of this clonotype. The chain recombines TRBV27 with TRBJ2-3; 13 bases align to TRBD2. The CDR3 runs to 17 residues. CDR1 and CDR2 (germline): MNHEY, SMNVEV (reference sequence). Trimming at V came to 2 bases and at J to 2 bases, leaving 4 bases not matched to a gene. CDR3: CASSLAGTSGVTDTQYF. Here the CDR3 DNA reads TGTGCCAGCAGTTTAGCCGGGACTAGCGGGGTCACAGATACGCAGTATTTT.

The table lists this clonotype with a few counts. The chain carries TRBV6-5 and TRBJ1-2; 9 nucleotides agree with TRBD1. The germline V gene encodes CDR1 MNHEY and CDR2 SVGAGI. The CDR3 has 13 amino acids. Trimming removed 6 bases from V and 8 bases from J; junction bases left unmatched: 7. Here the CDR3 DNA reads TGTGCCAGCAGGCCCGGACAGGGGTACGGCTACACCTTC. Its translation: CASRPGQGYGYTF.

This chain connects TRBV27 to TRBJ1-2; unclear D gene. CDR3 length: 14 residues. CDR1 is MNHEY and CDR2 is SMNVEV in the germline V gene (reference sequence). Trimming removed 3 bases from V and 6 bases from J, with 14 bases in between. The CDR3 DNA reads as TGTGCCAGCAGTTTGCAGGAATCCGACCATGGCTACACCTTC. Translated, it gives CASSLQESDHGYTF.

This clonotype has at least ten counts. The chain carries TRBV6-1 and TRBJ2-7, with TRBD1 identical over 9 bases. Trimming at V came to 2 bases and at J to 4 bases, leaving 6 bases not matched to a gene. In germline, CDR1 is MNHNS, CDR2 SASEGT. The CDR3 loop spans 15 amino acids. Here the CDR3 reads CASSELPGQGYEQYF. The CDR3 DNA is TGTGCCAGCAGTGAACTACCGGGACAGGGTTACGAGCAGTACTTC.

This clonotype was recorded once. Just one base apart from a much larger clone, this may be a read error. The chain couples TRBV20-1 to TRBJ1-5, with a possible D match to TRBD1 (6 bases). Germline CDR1 is DFQATT and CDR2 is SNEGSKA (reference sequence). The CDR3 extends over 13 amino acids. V was cut by 6 bases and J by 6 bases, with 15 bases left in between. The CDR3 DNA sequence: TGCAGTGCGGCTGGGGGGGGCGGTCAGCCCCAGCATTTT. Encoded protein: CSAAGGGGQPQHF.